This record looks at one T cell receptor (beta chain) sequence and its context. The data stem from a study of blood T cell repertoires in COVID-19. Whole-study context: The United States, Italy and Spain were the sources of the acute and convalescent COVID-19 samples. Sources were T cells, B-cell-depleted T cells, or PBMCs; the material itself was cDNA or gDNA.

Trimming took off 4 bases at V and 5 bases at J, with 14 bases between the two ends. CDR3 length: 13 amino acids. Germline lookup yields CDR1 SQVTM and CDR2 ANQGSEA. Per the original methods: Reference gene primer amplification gave estimated nucleated cell counts. Method: immunoSEQ multiplex PCR; TCRdb's copy keeps in-frame clones and lacks some. That table is the source of V, J and clone size, and D and trimming were worked out from the DNA. The data show more than 95,000 clones, about four fifths seen once. The sample was peripheral blood. The V gene is TRBV29-1, the J gene TRBJ1-2; D might be TRBD1 (5 bases). The clonotype comes from a woman aged 80 or over with acute or convalescent COVID-19. DNA for the CDR3: TGCAGCGTTGTGGGGGGAGTTGCTTATGGCTACACCTTC. Protein product: CSVVGGVAYGYTF.